This T cell receptor (beta chain) was found in a study of blood T cells in healthy people across ages. Germline CDR1 reads SGHKS; CDR2 reads YYEKEE (reference sequence). The CDR3 extends over 13 amino acids. This clonotype was counted between two and nine times. The junction departs from germline at one end; a sequencing error may be responsible. A second roughly 7 to 11 cycle PCR used barcoded and J-beta primers. TCRdb passed the 5' RACE reads through MiXCR, listing each CDR3 protein once. The sample has about 780,000 distinct CDR3 sequences, roughly 24% seen once. In addition, the sample was reused for a study of T cells of mothers and their children. From that paper: Researchers report slightly higher, though non-significant, overlap in related mother-child pairs than in unrelated pairs.

What was sequenced was blood. The chain carries TRBV5-5 and TRBJ2-1; 9 bases are a match to TRBD2. The TCR was taken from a boy aged 5-17 years in good health. CDR3 sequence: CAGSGGGTSKTYF. As DNA, the CDR3 is TGTGCCGGCAGCGGCGGGGGGACTAGCAAGACCTACTTC.